These 25 T cell receptor beta chains came from one sample sequenced in a study of human T cells and chemical hapten exposure. Blood, whole and unfractionated, served as the source for total RNA extraction. TCRdb fed the 5' RACE reads into MiXCR, producing one record per CDR3 protein. The sample lists about 140,000 distinct CDR3 sequences, roughly 4% occurring once. All receptors derive from a female donor in good health.

Remarks on this clonotype: Possible read error: a much larger clone is one base away. V is TRBV15 and J is TRBJ1-5; 10 nucleotides match TRBD1. Germline loops: CDR1 LNHNV, CDR2 YYDKDF (reference sequence). With V trimmed by 5 bases and J by 7 bases, 8 bases remained unmatched. There are 15 residues in the CDR3. Written as DNA, the CDR3 is TGTGCCACCAGCCGAGGACAGGGGGAGAGCCAGCCCCAGCATTTT. Translation: CATSRGQGESQPQHF.

This clonotype showed up many times. The chain has TRBV12-5 and TRBJ1-1, with a tentative D call TRBD1 (6 bases). The V and J ends lost 3 bases and 8 bases respectively, with 16 bases between them. The CDR3 length is 14 residues. CDR1 LGHNT and CDR2 FRNRAP come from the germline V gene. The CDR3 bases are TGTGCTAGTGGTTTTAGGACGGGGGCTGGGGAAGCTTTCTTT. Encoded protein: CASGFRTGAGEAFF.

This clonotype has a count of ten or more. This chain joins TRBV25-1 and TRBJ1-2, with D perhaps matching TRBD1 (5 bases). Germline assignment: CDR1 MGHDK and CDR2 SYGVNS. This CDR3 contains 14 residues. Trimming pared 0 bases from V and 9 bases from J, leaving 14 bases between. The CDR3 region is CASSEYEGSRSYTF. The CDR3 DNA is TGTGCCAGCAGTGAATATGAGGGGAGCAGGAGCTACACCTTC.

This clonotype was detected many times. V gene TRBV6-1 combines with J gene TRBJ2-7; 10 nucleotides align to TRBD1. CDR3 length equals 14 residues. J lost 3 bases, V lost 8 bases, and 7 bases had no gene match. Germline loops: CDR1 MNHNS, CDR2 SASEGT. The chain's CDR3 is CASLPGTGVYEQYF. The CDR3, as DNA: TGTGCCAGCCTTCCCGGGACAGGGGTCTACGAGCAGTACTTC.

Many counts were recorded for this clonotype. The chain joins TRBV12-3 or TRBV12-4 to TRBJ2-3; 7 nucleotides line up with TRBD2. V was clipped by 4 bases and J by 4 bases; unmatched bases: 8. CDR3 length: 15 amino acids. Here the CDR3 DNA reads TGTGCCAGCAGTTACGAGCGGGGAATCTCAGATACGCAGTATTTT. Residues: CASSYERGISDTQYF.

This clonotype was recorded many times. The chain uses TRBV12-3 or TRBV12-4 and TRBJ2-2, with D possibly being TRBD1 (6 bases). The CDR3 sequence is 14 residues long. V gave up 5 bases and J gave up 5 bases, with 12 bases separating them. The CDR3 is CASSGGLGTGELFF. DNA of the CDR3: TGTGCCAGCAGTGGGGGCCTGGGTACCGGGGAGCTGTTTTTT.

V gene TRBV13 combines with J gene TRBJ1-3; TRBD1 might be the D (5 bases). The CDR3 is 17 amino acids. Per the germline V gene, CDR1 is PRHDT and CDR2 is FYEKMQ (reference sequence). V shed 0 bases and J shed 4 bases, with 16 bases lying between them. CDR3 DNA sequence: TGTGCCAGCAGCTTAGGATTGGGGCGGTACCAAGGAAACACCATATATTTT. This translates into CASSLGLGRYQGNTIYF. Full variable domain (rest looked up from reference TRBV13 and TRBJ1-3): AAGVIQSPRHLIKEKRETATLKCYPIPRHDTVYWYQQGPGQDPQFLISFYEKMQSDKGSIPDRFSAQQFSDYHSELNMSSLELGDSALYFCASSLGLGRYQGNTIYFGEGSWLTVV.

There are many counts of this clonotype. V and J are TRBV20-1 and TRBJ1-5, with 7 positions matching TRBD1. V gave up 3 bases and J gave up 5 bases; unmatched junction bases: 4. CDR3 size: 13 residues. Germline assignment: CDR1 DFQATT and CDR2 SNEGSKA (reference sequence). CDR3 in amino acids: CSASSTGDQPQHF. In DNA, the CDR3 is TGCAGTGCTAGTTCAACAGGGGATCAGCCCCAGCATTTT.

V gene TRBV11-2 combines with J gene TRBJ2-1; either TRBD1 or TRBD2 may supply D (7 bases each). The V gene lost 6 bases and the J gene lost 7 bases, with 19 bases spanning the gap. The germline V gene has CDR1 SGHAT and CDR2 FQNNGV. This CDR3 region has 15 residues. The CDR3 DNA reads TGTGCCAGCAGTCTCTTCAGGGGGGGGGCGAATGAGCAGTTCTTC. It is translated as CASSLFRGGANEQFF.

This chain links TRBV12-3 or TRBV12-4 with TRBJ2-3, with TRBD2 identical over 9 bases. J gave up 3 bases and V 5 bases, and 6 bases lay outside the gene matches. This CDR3 region has 15 residues. CDR3 nucleotide sequence: TGTGCCAGCAGTCGCGGGGGGGCCCTGACAGATACGCAGTATTTT. It translates to CASSRGGALTDTQYF.

This clonotype was detected ten times or more. The chain links TRBV12-3 or TRBV12-4 to TRBJ1-1, with 7 bases fitting TRBD1. With V trimmed by 1 base and J by 5 bases, 16 bases remained unmatched. The CDR3 totals 18 residues. The CDR3 is CASSLVLGAGGMWTEAFF. Written as DNA, the CDR3 is TGTGCCAGCAGTTTAGTTCTAGGGGCAGGGGGGATGTGGACTGAAGCTTTCTTT.

The table lists this clonotype with a few counts. The chain employs TRBV20-1 and TRBJ2-7, with 10 bases that match TRBD1. There are 15 residues in the CDR3. V lost 5 bases, J lost 3 bases, and 10 bases stayed unmatched. Germline lookup yields CDR1 DFQATT and CDR2 SNEGSKA (reference sequence). The CDR3 DNA reads TGCAGTGCTGTACCGGGACAGGGGATCGTCTACGAGCAGTACTTC. Its protein is CSAVPGQGIVYEQYF.

This clonotype has at least ten counts. V is TRBV12-3 or TRBV12-4 and J is TRBJ1-1, with no clear D. V lost 6 bases to trimming and J lost 5 bases, with 13 bases between them. This CDR3 spans 13 amino acids. DNA for the CDR3: TGTGCCAGCAGCTTCCATCGGCTGACTGAAGCTTTCTTT. Its protein is CASSFHRLTEAFF.

This clonotype appeared a few times. V usage is TRBV6-2 or TRBV6-3 and J usage is TRBJ2-1, with no clear D. Trimming shortened V by 8 bases and J by 4 bases, and 6 bases separated the two germline ends. Looked up from germline, CDR1 is MNHEY and CDR2 is SVGEGT. The CDR3 has 11 residues. In DNA form, the CDR3 reads TGTGCCAGCCTCCGGTACAATGAGCAGTTCTTC. This gives the protein CASLRYNEQFF.

This clonotype showed up many times. This chain connects TRBV3-1 to TRBJ2-3; 9 nucleotides agree with TRBD1. Germline-derived CDR1 and CDR2 are LGHDT and YNNKEL (reference sequence). The J segment lost 6 bases and the V segment lost 2 bases, leaving 12 bases of the junction unmatched. This CDR3 is built from 17 residues. The CDR3 DNA reads TGTGCCAGCAGCCAAAGGCCTAGCGGCGGACAGGGGGATACGCAGTATTTT. This sequence encodes CASSQRPSGGQGDTQYF.

The chain is built from TRBV5-1 and TRBJ2-7; D is possibly TRBD2 (6 bases). The CDR3 has 14 residues. Trimming took off 4 bases at V and 2 bases at J, with 13 bases between the two ends. Looked up from germline, CDR1 is SGHRS and CDR2 is YFSETQ. The CDR3 DNA reads TGCGCCAGCAGCATTAGCGGTTACGCCTACGAGCAGTACTTC. Amino acids: CASSISGYAYEQYF.

This clonotype was recorded at least ten times. The rearrangement links TRBV14 to TRBJ1-2; 8 bases map to TRBD1. The trim removed 4 bases at V and 1 base at J, leaving 5 bases unmatched. This CDR3 contains 15 residues. Germline V CDR1 and CDR2: SGHDN, FVKESK. CDR3 bases: TGTGCCAGCAGCCCCCCAGGGGGCGGTAACTATGGCTACACCTTC. Encoded protein: CASSPPGGGNYGYTF.

This clonotype was seen repeatedly, ten times or more. V gene TRBV12-3 or TRBV12-4 combines with J gene TRBJ2-5, with 8 positions matching TRBD2. CDR3 size: 14 residues. J gave up 0 bases and V 6 bases, and 3 bases lay outside the gene matches. This CDR3 reads CASRERGNQETQYF. DNA for the CDR3: TGTGCCAGCAGAGAGCGGGGGAACCAAGAGACCCAGTACTTC.

The rearrangement uses TRBV2 and TRBJ2-3; D remains unclear. This CDR3 has 14 residues. Trimming left V 1 base short and J 4 bases short, with 9 bases between. The V gene's germline CDR1 is SNHLY and CDR2 FYNNEI. CDR3 sequence: CASSEEQSSDTQYF. CDR3 sequence (DNA): TGTGCCAGCAGTGAAGAGCAATCATCAGATACGCAGTATTTT. The whole variable domain, remainder taken from reference TRBV2 and TRBJ2-3, is EPEVTQTPSHQVTQMGQEVILRCVPISNHLYFYWYRQILGQKVEFLVSFYNNEISEKSEIFDDQFSVERPDGSNFTLKIRSTKLEDSAMYFCASSEEQSSDTQYFGPGTRLTVL.

The sample holds many counts of this clonotype. The chain combines TRBV27 with TRBJ2-7; tentatively, D is TRBD1 or TRBD2 (5 bases each). V dropped 8 bases and J dropped 0 bases, with 11 bases sitting between them. Germline V gene lookup returns CDR1 MNHEY and CDR2 SMNVEV (reference sequence). This CDR3 has 13 residues. DNA for the CDR3: TGTGCCAGCGCCCCAGGGAGCTCCTACGAGCAGTACTTC. This gives the protein CASAPGSSYEQYF.

This clonotype was observed many times. The chain is built from TRBV6-2 or TRBV6-3 and TRBJ1-1; D is ambiguous. V lost 5 bases and J lost 4, with 14 bases in between. CDR3 size: 14 residues. The germline gives CDR1 MNHEY, CDR2 SVGEGT. This CDR3 is CASSRSGGGTEAFF. CDR3 nucleotide sequence: TGTGCCAGCAGTCGCAGTGGAGGTGGCACTGAAGCTTTCTTT.

Many counts were recorded for this clonotype. The genes are TRBV15 and TRBJ2-1; tentative D call: TRBD1 (5 bases). The V gene lost 1 base and the J gene lost 5 bases, with 12 bases spanning the gap. The CDR3 runs 15 residues. Germline V CDR1 and CDR2: LNHNV, YYDKDF (reference sequence). CDR3 in DNA: TGTGCCACCAGCAGAGTACACAGGTCAGACAATGAGCAGTTCTTC. Protein product: CATSRVHRSDNEQFF.

This clonotype was counted at least ten times. The V and J genes are TRBV13 and TRBJ2-2; 12 nucleotides align to TRBD2. V shed 4 bases and J 2 bases; nucleotides not matched to a gene: 5. Germline V gene lookup returns CDR1 PRHDT and CDR2 FYEKMQ (reference sequence). The CDR3 is made up of 17 amino acids. CDR3 protein: CASSSTTSGGNTGELFF. The DNA for the CDR3 is TGTGCCAGCAGCTCCACGACTAGCGGGGGAAACACCGGGGAGCTGTTTTTT. Together with reference TRBV13 and TRBJ2-2, the CDR3 gives the full variable domain: AAGVIQSPRHLIKEKRETATLKCYPIPRHDTVYWYQQGPGQDPQFLISFYEKMQSDKGSIPDRFSAQQFSDYHSELNMSSLELGDSALYFCASSSTTSGGNTGELFFGEGSRLTVL.

This clonotype was seen ten or more times. The rearrangement joins TRBV12-3 or TRBV12-4 to TRBJ2-7, with D perhaps given as TRBD1 or TRBD2 (5 bases each). The V and J ends lost 6 bases and 0 bases respectively, with 30 bases between them. This CDR3 has 20 amino acids. The CDR3 loop reads CASSLTPRGRGARSSYEQYF. CDR3 DNA: TGTGCCAGCAGCCTAACCCCCCGGGGTAGGGGAGCGAGGAGCTCCTACGAGCAGTACTTC.

This clonotype appeared many times. V is TRBV20-1 and J is TRBJ2-7; D is perhaps TRBD1 (6 bases). CDR1 and CDR2 from the germline V gene are DFQATT and SNEGSKA (reference sequence). The CDR3 consists of 14 residues. Deletions cut 0 bases from V and 3 bases from J, with 12 bases between. The DNA of the CDR3 is TGCAGTGCTAGAGATTTAGGACAGCTCTACGAGCAGTACTTC. This sequence encodes CSARDLGQLYEQYF.